The 8 T cell receptor beta chains presented below share a single source sample, sequenced in a study of regulatory T cells in long-lasting Graves disease. Time point described: newly diagnosed GD, antithyroid drugs for less than 3 months. Making the TCR library involved RNA that had been extracted from PBMCs. Combining iRepertoire HTBI primers with Arm-PCR of CDR3 regions, the authors built TCR beta libraries. TCRdb re-analysed the multiplex PCR reads in MiXCR, keeping a single row per CDR3 protein. Counted here are hundreds of thousands of distinct CDR3 sequences, approximately 15% occurring once; the ten biggest clones make up 15% to 20%. This sample was also put to use in a study of T cells in Graves' hyperthyroidism and ophthalmopathy.

The material was peripheral blood mononuclear cells (PBMCs), obtained at new diagnosis, from a patient treated with antithyroid drugs. Receptors originate from a woman aged 30 to 39 with Graves disease.

This clonotype was found many times. The V gene is TRBV12-3 or TRBV12-4, the J gene TRBJ2-2; D not resolved. The germline V and J ends were trimmed by 6 bases and 3 bases, with 8 bases remaining between them. The CDR3 is made up of 13 amino acids. The CDR3 DNA reads as TGTGCCAGCAGCCATACCCACACCGGGGAGCTGTTTTTT. It yields the protein CASSHTHTGELFF.

The chain couples TRBV7-9 to TRBJ2-3; D is unresolved. The CDR3 length is 12 residues. CDR1 is SEHNR and CDR2 is FQNEAQ in the germline V gene (reference sequence). V was trimmed by 8 bases and J by 2 bases, leaving 8 bases between them. The CDR3 DNA reads as TGTGCCAGCCAAAGCGTCACAGATACGCAGTATTTT. Its translation: CASQSVTDTQYF.

This clonotype was observed at least ten times. This chain connects TRBV6-1 to TRBJ2-7, with TRBD1 identical over 7 bases. The ends lost 3 bases at V and 0 bases at J; junction bases unmatched: 11. The germline V gene has CDR1 MNHNS and CDR2 SASEGT. This CDR3 has 17 amino acids. CDR3 DNA sequence: TGTGCCAGCAGTGACGTTGGGGACAGTCTTAGCTCCTACGAGCAGTACTTC. Translating it yields CASSDVGDSLSSYEQYF.

Many counts were recorded for this clonotype. V is TRBV28 and J is TRBJ1-5, with D possibly TRBD1 on 5 matching bases. The ends were cut back, 7 bases at V and 3 bases at J, with 16 bases in the middle. The CDR3 runs 15 residues. The germline CDR1 and CDR2 sequences are MDHEN and SYDVKM. CDR3 DNA sequence: TGTGCCAGCACCACTTCGGCGGGGCACAATCAGCCCCAGCATTTT. As protein: CASTTSAGHNQPQHF.

This clonotype was counted ten times or more. This chain connects TRBV5-1 to TRBJ2-3; 7 bases line up with TRBD2. V gave up 2 bases and J gave up 2 bases; unmatched junction bases: 5. This CDR3 is built from 15 residues. In germline, CDR1 is SGHRS, CDR2 YFSETQ. CDR3 sequence reads: CASSFASGITDTQYF. CDR3 nucleotides: TGCGCCAGCAGCTTCGCAAGCGGGATCACAGATACGCAGTATTTT.

This clonotype was seen more than once but under ten times. The chain employs TRBV6-1 and TRBJ1-4, with D possibly being TRBD1 (6 bases). The germline gives CDR1 MNHNS, CDR2 SASEGT. This CDR3 spans 12 amino acids. With 5 bases removed from V and 7 bases from J, the gap between germline ends came to 8 bases. CDR3 amino acids: CASSRTAEKLFF. The CDR3 DNA reads TGTGCCAGCAGTCGGACAGCTGAAAAACTGTTTTTT.

This clonotype has a count of ten or more. The chain couples TRBV2 to TRBJ2-1; TRBD2 matches 7 bases. J was trimmed by 9 bases and V by 2 bases; bases with no gene match: 10. The length of the CDR3 is 15 residues. Germline V lookup: CDR1 SNHLY, CDR2 FYNNEI. The CDR3 DNA follows: TGTGCCAGCAGTGAATGGGCGGGAGCAGTTGGTGAGCAGTTCTTC. This translates into CASSEWAGAVGEQFF.

This clonotype was recorded at least ten times. This chain joins TRBV3-1 and TRBJ2-7; D is unresolved. Trimming shortened V by 1 base and J by 3 bases, and 10 bases separated the two germline ends. Germline CDR1 LGHDT, CDR2 YNNKEL (reference sequence). The CDR3 length is 14 residues. For the CDR3, the DNA is TGTGCCAGCAGCCAAGCCTGGGAACACTACGAGCAGTACTTC. Translated: CASSQAWEHYEQYF.